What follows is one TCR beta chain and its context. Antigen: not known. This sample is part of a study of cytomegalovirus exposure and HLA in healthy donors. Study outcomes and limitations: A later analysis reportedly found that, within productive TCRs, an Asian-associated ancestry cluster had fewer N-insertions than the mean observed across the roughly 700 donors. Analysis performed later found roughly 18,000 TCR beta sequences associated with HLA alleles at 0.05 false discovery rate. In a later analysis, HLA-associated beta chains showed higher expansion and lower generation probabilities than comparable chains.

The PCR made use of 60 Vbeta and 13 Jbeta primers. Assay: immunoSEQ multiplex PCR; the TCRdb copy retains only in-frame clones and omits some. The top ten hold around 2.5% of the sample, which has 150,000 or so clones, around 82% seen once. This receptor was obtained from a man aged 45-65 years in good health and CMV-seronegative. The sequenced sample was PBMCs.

As DNA, the CDR3 is TGTGCCAGCTCACCACCGCGGGGAGACTATGGCTACACCTTC. It translates to CASSPPRGDYGYTF. The V and J genes are TRBV18 and TRBJ1-2; unclear D gene. The V gene lost 0 bases and the J gene lost 3 bases, with 8 bases spanning the gap. This CDR3 comprises 14 residues. CDR1 and CDR2 (germline): KGHSH, LQKENI.